The clone carrying this T cell receptor beta chain was seen repeatedly, ten times or more. These data belong to a study of beta chain features in type 1 diabetes. cDNA synthesis used the whole RNA isolate, giving expressed TCRB sequences. The data were produced by immunoSEQ multiplex PCR, yet TCRdb's version contains in-frame clones alone and is incomplete. The sample yields around 340,000 clones, roughly 8% seen once. CDR3 length: 14 residues. J was trimmed by 6 bases and V by 5 bases; bases with no gene match: 6. Germline V CDR1 and CDR2: MNHEY, SVGAGI. Sequences were obtained from central memory CD4+ T cells from blood. The chain links TRBV6-5 to TRBJ1-5; 8 nucleotides align to TRBD1. The TCR originated in a woman under 30 in good health. The CDR3 region is CASSTQGAGQPQHF. The CDR3 bases are TGTGCCAGCAGTACTCAGGGGGCGGGTCAGCCCCAGCATTTT.